The 5 T cell receptor beta chains below all came from one sample that was sequenced in a study of T cell changes during pregnancy in multiple sclerosis. The table came from immunoSEQ multiplex PCR; TCRdb's copy has only in-frame clones and leaves some out. The sample carries about 64,000 clones, around 97% recorded once. Source: CD8+ T cells from peripheral blood mononuclear cells, taken after pregnancy. These receptors originate from a female donor with multiple sclerosis, enrolled in a pregnancy study.

V and J are TRBV15 and TRBJ1-2; D uncertain. The CDR3 runs 14 residues. The V gene lost 1 base and the J gene lost 1 base, with 7 bases spanning the gap. The V gene's germline CDR1 is LNHNV and CDR2 YYDKDF (reference sequence). The CDR3 loop reads CATSRVSVNYGYTF. For the CDR3, the DNA is TGTGCCACCAGCAGAGTCTCAGTTAACTATGGCTACACCTTC.

V is TRBV28 and J is TRBJ2-1; maybe TRBD2 (5 bases). Germline V gene data show CDR1 as MDHEN and CDR2 as SYDVKM. CDR3 length equals 18 residues. The V end lost 2 bases, the J end lost 6 bases, and 23 bases lay between the germline ends. CDR3 nucleotide sequence: TGTGCCAGCAGTTTACTGGTGGGAGAGAGTTGGTGGGGCAATGAGCAGTTCTTC. Protein: CASSLLVGESWWGNEQFF.

This clone occurred a few times. The rearrangement links TRBV6-5 to TRBJ1-1; 8 nucleotides align to TRBD1. Trimming removed 4 bases from V and 4 bases from J; junction bases left unmatched: 5. This CDR3 is built from 14 residues. Germline lookup yields CDR1 MNHEY and CDR2 SVGAGI. CDR3 sequence reads: CASSSNRGFTEAFF. The CDR3 DNA follows: TGTGCCAGCAGTTCCAACAGGGGGTTCACTGAAGCTTTCTTT.

V is TRBV5-1 and J is TRBJ2-7, with TRBD2 matching over 9 bases. CDR3 size: 15 residues. Per germline, CDR1 SGHRS and CDR2 YFSETQ. J gave up 1 base and V 0 bases, and 2 bases lay outside the gene matches. The CDR3 DNA reads TGCGCCAGCAGCTTGGTCCTAGCGGGGTCCTACGAGCAGTACTTC. Amino acid sequence: CASSLVLAGSYEQYF. Drawing the rest from reference TRBV5-1 and TRBJ2-7, the complete variable domain is KAGVTQTPRYLIKTRGQQVTLSCSPISGHRSVSWYQQTPGQGLQFLFEYFSETQRNKGNFPGRFSGRQFSNSRSEMNVSTLELGDSALYLCASSLVLAGSYEQYFGPGTRLTVT.

The CDR3 sequence is CASSIGDRGYNEQFF. The CDR3, as DNA: TGTGCCAGTAGTATAGGGGACAGGGGCTACAATGAGCAGTTCTTC. The rearrangement joins TRBV19 to TRBJ2-1, with 10 bases fitting TRBD1. The germline V gene has CDR1 LNHDA and CDR2 SQIVND (reference sequence). V shed 1 base and J 3 bases; nucleotides not matched to a gene: 0. The CDR3 sequence is 15 residues long.